The present TCR beta chain was sequenced within a study of a mutant IDH1 vaccine in newly diagnosed glioma. Study-level information: All eight of the vaccinations patients received fell in weeks 1, 3, 5, 7, 11, 15, 19 and 23. First vaccine doses came 4-6 weeks after radiotherapy alone, or with temozolomide cycles.

The germline V and J ends were trimmed by 6 bases and 6 bases, with 18 bases remaining between them. Germline assignment: CDR1 SGHTA and CDR2 FQGNSA. This CDR3 region has 15 residues. As to this clone: Its antigen is still unknown.

Clones were sequenced by immunoSEQ multiplex PCR, and TCRdb holds only the in-frame ones, with some missing. This table has around 36,000 clones, more than 85% appearing once. Time point indicated: week 5, during vaccination. Mutant IDH1 20-mer peptide, at 300 ug, made up each vaccine dose, with topical imiquimod. New IDH1-mutant, ATRX-lost WHO grade 3 or 4 astrocytomas occurred in donors. Specimen: PBMCs, collected from a glioma patient whose treatment included an IDH1 peptide vaccine. The TCR sequence derives from a man aged 45-65 years with glioma. J is TRBJ2-4 and V is TRBV7-2; tentatively, D is TRBD2 (7 bases). The CDR3 bases are TGTGCCAGCAGTCTCGGGGGGCCGGCAAGAAACATTCAGTACTTC. The encoded protein is CASSLGGPARNIQYF.